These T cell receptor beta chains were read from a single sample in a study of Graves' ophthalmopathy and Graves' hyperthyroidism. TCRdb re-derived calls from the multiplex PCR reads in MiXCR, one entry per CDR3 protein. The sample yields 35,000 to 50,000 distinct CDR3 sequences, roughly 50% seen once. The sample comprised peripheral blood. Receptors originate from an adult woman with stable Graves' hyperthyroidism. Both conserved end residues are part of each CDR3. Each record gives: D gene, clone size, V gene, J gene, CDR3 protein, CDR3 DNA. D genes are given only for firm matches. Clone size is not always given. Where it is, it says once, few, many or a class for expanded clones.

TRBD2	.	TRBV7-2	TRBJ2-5	CASSLGSSGRETQYF	TGTGCCAGCAGCTTGGGGAGTAGCGGGAGAGAGACCCAGTACTTC
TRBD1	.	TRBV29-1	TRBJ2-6	CSPRDRGCSGANVLTF	TGCAGCCCTAGGGACAGGGGCTGCTCTGGGGCCAACGTCCTGACTTTC
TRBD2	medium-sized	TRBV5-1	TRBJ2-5	CASSSSTGGETQYF	TGCGCCAGCAGCTCTTCCACGGGGGGGGAGACCCAGTACTTC
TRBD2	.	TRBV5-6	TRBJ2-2	CASRVAGAGTGELFF	TGTGCCAGTAGGGTGGCGGGAGCGGGCACCGGGGAGCTGTTTTTT
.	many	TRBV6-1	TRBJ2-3	CASSEMGLGTDTQYF	TGTGCCAGCAGTGAAATGGGATTGGGCACAGATACGCAGTATTTT
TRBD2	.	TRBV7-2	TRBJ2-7	CASSSRGTSGGREQYF	TGTGCCAGCAGCTCCAGAGGGACTAGCGGGGGACGCGAGCAGTACTTC
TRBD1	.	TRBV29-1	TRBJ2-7	CSVSRTGSTYEQYF	TGCAGCGTCTCCCGGACAGGGTCTACCTACGAGCAGTACTTC
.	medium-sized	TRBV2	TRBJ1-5	CASSEGWQGGQPQHF	TGTGCCAGCAGTGAAGGTTGGCAGGGTGGTCAGCCCCAGCATTTT
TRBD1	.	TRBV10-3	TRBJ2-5	CAISGTGGGETQYF	TGTGCCATCAGTGGGACAGGGGGCGGAGAGACCCAGTACTTC
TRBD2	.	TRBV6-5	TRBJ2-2	CASKTSGSVLFF	TGTGCCAGCAAGACTAGCGGGAGTGTGTTGTTTTTT
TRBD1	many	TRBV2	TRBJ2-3	CASSGTGISTDTQYF	TGTGCCAGCAGTGGGACAGGGATAAGCACAGATACGCAGTATTTT
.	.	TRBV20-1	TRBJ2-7	CSAQIEGWPYEQYF	TGCAGTGCTCAAATTGAAGGGTGGCCCTACGAGCAGTACTTC
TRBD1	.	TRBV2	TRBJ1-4	CASIAETGYEKLFF	TGTGCCAGCATCGCCGAGACAGGGTATGAAAAACTGTTTTTT
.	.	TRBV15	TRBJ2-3	CATSRVGGTDTQYF	TGTGCCACCAGCAGAGTTGGGGGGACAGATACGCAGTATTTT
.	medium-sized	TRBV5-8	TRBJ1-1	CASSLDTGSDAFF	TGTGCCAGCAGCTTGGACACAGGGTCGGATGCTTTCTTT
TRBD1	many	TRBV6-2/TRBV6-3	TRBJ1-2	CASTQRTGTYGYTF	TGTGCCAGCACCCAAAGGACAGGGACCTATGGCTACACCTTC
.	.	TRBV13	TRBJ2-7	CASSPGRDRPYEQYF	TGTGCCAGCAGCCCAGGGAGGGACAGGCCCTACGAGCAGTACTTC
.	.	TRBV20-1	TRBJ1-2	CSAQGGNDYGYTF	TGCAGTGCACAGGGTGGAAATGACTATGGCTACACCTTC
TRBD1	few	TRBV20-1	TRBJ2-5	CSAESGQEYF	TGCAGTGCAGAGTCGGGACAGGAGTACTTC
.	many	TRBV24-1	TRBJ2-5	CATSDTGLETQYF	TGTGCCACCAGTGATACAGGGTTAGAGACCCAGTACTTC
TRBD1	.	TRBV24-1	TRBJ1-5	CATSDSTGTGNQPQHF	TGTGCCACCAGTGATTCCACCGGGACAGGGAATCAGCCCCAGCATTTT
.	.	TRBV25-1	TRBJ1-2	CASSKDTNYGYTF	TGTGCCAGCAGCAAGGACACAAACTATGGCTACACCTTC
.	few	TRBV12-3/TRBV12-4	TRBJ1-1	CASSSYNGTEAFF	TGTGCCAGCAGCTCCTATAATGGCACTGAAGCTTTCTTT
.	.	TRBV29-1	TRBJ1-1	CSLVSVNTEAFF	TGCAGCCTCGTGTCGGTGAACACTGAAGCTTTCTTT
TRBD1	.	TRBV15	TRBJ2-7	CATADGTGGEQYF	TGTGCCACCGCTGACGGGACAGGGGGCGAGCAGTACTTC
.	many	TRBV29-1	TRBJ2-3	CSVERPFTDTQYF	TGCAGCGTTGAACGGCCCTTCACAGATACGCAGTATTTT
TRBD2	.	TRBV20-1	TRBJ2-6	CSARTTSGRIGANVLTF	TGCAGTGCCAGGACGACTAGCGGGAGGATTGGGGCCAACGTCCTGACTTTC
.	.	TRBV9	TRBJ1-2	CASSVETAYGYTF	TGTGCCAGCAGCGTAGAGACAGCCTATGGCTACACCTTC
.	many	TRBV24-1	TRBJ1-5	CATSGYEEPNQPQHF	TGTGCCACCAGTGGCTATGAGGAACCTAATCAGCCCCAGCATTTT
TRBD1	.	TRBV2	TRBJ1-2	CASSDGTGGRGYTF	TGTGCCAGCAGTGACGGGACAGGGGGACGGGGCTACACCTTC
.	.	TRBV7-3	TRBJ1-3	CASSLRQGNTIYF	TGTGCCAGCAGCTTAAGGCAGGGAAACACCATATATTTT
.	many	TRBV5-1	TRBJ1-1	CASSLGSGVDTEAFF	TGCGCCAGCAGCTTGGGGTCTGGTGTCGACACTGAAGCTTTCTTT
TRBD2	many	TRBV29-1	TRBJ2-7	CSVLAGVNYEQYF	TGCAGCGTCTTAGCGGGAGTGAACTACGAGCAGTACTTC
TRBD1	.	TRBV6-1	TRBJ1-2	CASSADRGQFGYTF	TGTGCCAGCAGTGCGGACAGGGGGCAATTTGGCTACACCTTC
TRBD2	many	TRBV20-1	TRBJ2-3	CSAQKREGSTDTQYF	TGCAGTGCCCAGAAGCGGGAGGGCTCCACAGATACGCAGTATTTT
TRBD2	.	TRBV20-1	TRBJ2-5	CSASRQTGGTQYF	TGCAGTGCTTCCCGACAGACGGGAGGGACCCAGTACTTC
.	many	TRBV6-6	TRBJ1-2	CASSYDMGVNYGYTF	TGTGCCAGCAGTTACGATATGGGGGTCAACTATGGCTACACCTTC
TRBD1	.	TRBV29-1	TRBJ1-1	CSVGTGGRVDTEAFF	TGCAGCGTCGGGACAGGGGGCAGGGTTGACACTGAAGCTTTCTTT
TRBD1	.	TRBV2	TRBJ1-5	CASSEGQLGNQPQHF	TGTGCCAGCAGCGAGGGACAGCTGGGCAATCAGCCCCAGCATTTT
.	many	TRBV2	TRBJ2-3	CASSEDSTRTDTQYF	TGTGCCAGCAGTGAGGACTCTACTCGCACAGATACGCAGTATTTT
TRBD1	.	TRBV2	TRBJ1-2	CASSGQGPGYTF	TGTGCCAGCAGCGGACAGGGGCCCGGCTACACCTTC
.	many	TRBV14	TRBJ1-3	CASSQVSSAGFATIYF	TGTGCCAGCAGCCAAGTATCATCGGCAGGGTTTGCCACCATATATTTT
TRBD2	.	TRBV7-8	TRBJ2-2	CASSFTSGRATGELFF	TGTGCCAGCAGCTTTACTAGCGGGAGGGCCACCGGGGAGCTGTTTTTT
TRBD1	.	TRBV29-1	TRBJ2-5	CSVGTGQETQYF	TGCAGCGTCGGGACAGGGCAAGAGACCCAGTACTTC
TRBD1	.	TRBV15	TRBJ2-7	CATSRDSSYEQYF	TGTGCCACCAGTAGGGACAGCTCCTACGAGCAGTACTTC
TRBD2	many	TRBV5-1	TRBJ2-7	CASQQAGGSYEQYF	TGCGCCAGCCAACAAGCGGGAGGCTCCTACGAGCAGTACTTC
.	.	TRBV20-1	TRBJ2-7	CSASSPGTSYEQYF	TGCAGTGCTAGCAGCCCAGGGACCTCCTACGAGCAGTACTTC
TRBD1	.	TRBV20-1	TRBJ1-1	CSALRDRGQNLATEAFF	TGCAGTGCTCTCCGGGACAGGGGGCAAAATTTGGCCACTGAAGCTTTCTTT
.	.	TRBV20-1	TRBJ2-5	CSAEREKLFFGSGTQYF	.
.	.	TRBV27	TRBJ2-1	CASSLSPSLALNEQFF	TGTGCCAGCAGTTTATCCCCGAGCCTAGCTCTCAATGAGCAGTTCTTC
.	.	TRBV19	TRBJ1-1	CASSIGVNTEAFF	TGTGCCAGTAGTATAGGCGTGAACACTGAAGCTTTCTTT
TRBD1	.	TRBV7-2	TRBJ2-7	CASSLAGQGLVEQYF	TGTGCCAGCAGCTTAGCTGGACAGGGTTTGGTCGAGCAGTACTTC
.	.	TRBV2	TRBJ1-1	CASLGRNTEAFF	TGTGCCAGCTTGGGGAGGAACACTGAAGCTTTCTTT
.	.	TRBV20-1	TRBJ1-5	CSAQRGGQPQHF	TGCAGTGCCCAAAGGGGGGGACAGCCCCAGCATTTT
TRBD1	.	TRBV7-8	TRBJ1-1	CASSPGTGANTEAFF	TGTGCCAGCAGTCCCGGGACAGGGGCGAACACTGAAGCTTTCTTT
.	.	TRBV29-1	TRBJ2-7	CSVEGMATASYEQYF	TGCAGCGTTGAAGGGATGGCAACAGCCTCCTACGAGCAGTACTTC
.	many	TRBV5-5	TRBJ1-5	CASSRLPNSNQPQHF	TGTGCCAGCAGCCGGCTCCCTAATAGCAATCAGCCCCAGCATTTT
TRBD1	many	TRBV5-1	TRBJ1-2	CASSLSGQGAYDGYTF	TGCGCCAGCAGCTTGTCGGGACAGGGGGCGTACGATGGCTACACCTTC